This is a list of T cell receptor beta chains from one sample in a study of blood T cell repertoires in COVID-19. The assay was immunoSEQ multiplex PCR, and TCRdb's table has in-frame clones only and misses some. The table shows roughly 80,000 clones, with roughly 87% occurring only once. Sequencing was performed on peripheral blood. All receptors derive from a man over 45 with acute or convalescent COVID-19. The CDR3 runs from the conserved cysteine through the conserved F or W. A D gene is named only where the DNA matches it firmly. Clone size, where shown, is once, few, many, or a class for clones that have expanded.

V: TRBV6-2/TRBV6-3
J: TRBJ1-5
D: TRBD1
size: once
length: 18
DNA: TGTGCCAGCAGTTACGGATCAGGGGGCCGCCTTAGGGATCAGCCCCAGCATTTT
CDR3: CASSYGSGGRLRDQPQHF

V: TRBV11-3
J: TRBJ2-1
D: TRBD2
size: NA
length: 15
DNA: TGTGCCAGCAGCAAACTAGCGGGAGCCAACAATGAGCAGTTCTTC
CDR3: CASSKLAGANNEQFF

V: TRBV19
J: TRBJ2-5
D: NA
size: NA
length: 14
DNA: TGTGCCAGTAGTAAACAGACGCCCCGGGAGACCCAGTACTTC
CDR3: CASSKQTPRETQYF

V: TRBV5-8
J: TRBJ1-5
D: TRBD1
size: NA
length: 13
DNA: TGTGCCAGCAGCCCAACAGGGGTCCCGCCCCAGCATTTT
CDR3: CASSPTGVPPQHF

V: TRBV28
J: TRBJ1-2
D: TRBD1
size: NA
length: 14
DNA: TGTGCCAGCAGTTTACCGGGACAGGGCTATGGCTACACCTTC
CDR3: CASSLPGQGYGYTF

V: TRBV9
J: TRBJ2-2
D: NA
size: NA
length: 13
DNA: TGTGCCAGCAGCGCCTCGGACTTTGGGGAGCTGTTTTTT
CDR3: CASSASDFGELFF

V: TRBV5-1
J: TRBJ1-4
D: NA
size: few
length: 17
DNA: TGCGCCAGCAGCTTGATCGGGAACCCAACAACTAATGAAAAACTGTTTTTT
CDR3: CASSLIGNPTTNEKLFF

V: TRBV6-2/TRBV6-3
J: TRBJ1-1
D: NA
size: NA
length: 17
DNA: TGTGCCAGCAGCCCATACGGGAAGATAAGGGTGAACACTGAAGCTTTCTTT
CDR3: CASSPYGKIRVNTEAFF

V: TRBV7-5
J: TRBJ1-1
D: NA
size: NA
length: 14
DNA: TGTGCCACTGACCCACGCAACAGAGACACTGAAGCTTTCTTT
CDR3: CATDPRNRDTEAFF

V: TRBV10-3
J: TRBJ1-6
D: NA
size: NA
length: 13
DNA: TGTGCCATCAGTGGGGGGGGTGGTGAGGCCCTCCACTTT
CDR3: CAISGGGGEALHF

V: TRBV23-1
J: TRBJ2-7
D: TRBD2
size: NA
length: 18
DNA: TGCGCCAGCAGACGTATCCAGCGGGAGAACAATGAGTCCTACGAGCAGTACTTC
CDR3: CASRRIQRENNESYEQYF

V: TRBV5-1
J: TRBJ2-7
D: NA
size: NA
length: 13
DNA: TGCGCCAGCAGCCCCAGGACAGCTAACGAGCAGTACTTC
CDR3: CASSPRTANEQYF

V: TRBV28
J: TRBJ2-7
D: NA
size: NA
length: 12
DNA: TGTGCCAGCGGGAGGCTAGTCGACGAGCAGTACTTC
CDR3: CASGRLVDEQYF

V: TRBV19
J: TRBJ2-3
D: NA
size: NA
length: 16
DNA: TGTGCCAGTAGAATTGGAGATTTCTCCCCCACAGATACGCAGTATTTT
CDR3: CASRIGDFSPTDTQYF

V: TRBV5-6
J: TRBJ1-2
D: NA
size: few
length: 15
DNA: TGTGCCAGCAGCTCGAGAGGCCATTGGCTTTCAAGCTACACCTTC
CDR3: CASSSRGHWLSSYTF

V: TRBV5-6
J: TRBJ1-2
D: NA
size: NA
length: 16
DNA: TGTGCCAGCAGCTTGGGACCCGATCAGGTACCCTATGGCTACACCTTC
CDR3: CASSLGPDQVPYGYTF

V: TRBV5-1
J: TRBJ2-7
D: NA
size: NA
length: 13
DNA: TGCGCCAGCAGCCTCGGACAGCCCTCGGGGCAGTACTTC
CDR3: CASSLGQPSGQYF

V: TRBV6-5
J: TRBJ1-5
D: NA
size: NA
length: 14
DNA: TGTGCCAGCCAGACGGGGCAGGGGCATCAGCCCCAGCATTTT
CDR3: CASQTGQGHQPQHF

V: TRBV7-2
J: TRBJ1-1
D: NA
size: NA
length: 11
DNA: TGTGCCAGCAGCTCCCTTACTGAAGCTTTCTTT
CDR3: CASSSLTEAFF

V: TRBV19
J: TRBJ1-1
D: NA
size: NA
length: 15
DNA: TGTGCCAGTAGTATAGATGAGTCGGGGGACGCTGAAGCTTTCTTT
CDR3: CASSIDESGDAEAFF

V: TRBV2
J: TRBJ1-6
D: NA
size: NA
length: 13
DNA: TGTGCCAGCAGTGTTTTATCAGATTCACCCCTCCACTTT
CDR3: CASSVLSDSPLHF

V: TRBV4-2
J: TRBJ2-7
D: TRBD1
size: NA
length: 14
DNA: TGTGCCAGCAGCCAAGGTGCGGACAGGGTCGAGCAGTACTTC
CDR3: CASSQGADRVEQYF

V: TRBV7-2
J: TRBJ2-7
D: NA
size: NA
length: 15
DNA: TGTGCCAGCAGCCCCCAGGCAGGGGTAGCCTACGAGCAGTACTTC
CDR3: CASSPQAGVAYEQYF

V: TRBV5-6
J: TRBJ2-7
D: NA
size: NA
length: 13
DNA: TGTGCCAGCAGGAGGGACAACTCCTACGAGCAGTACTTC
CDR3: CASRRDNSYEQYF

V: TRBV5-6
J: TRBJ2-7
D: TRBD1
size: NA
length: 16
DNA: TGTGCCAGCAGCTTCAGGGGGACAGGGGGCAGGGACGAGCAGTACTTC
CDR3: CASSFRGTGGRDEQYF

V: TRBV7-9
J: TRBJ1-6
D: TRBD1
size: few
length: 14
DNA: TGTGCCAGCAGCCCGTTCAGGGGGAATTCACCCCTCCACTTT
CDR3: CASSPFRGNSPLHF

V: TRBV28
J: TRBJ2-7
D: TRBD1
size: NA
length: 14
DNA: TGTGCCAGCAGTAGGACAGGGTCGTCCTACGAGCAGTACTTC
CDR3: CASSRTGSSYEQYF

V: TRBV9
J: TRBJ2-2
D: NA
size: once
length: 14
DNA: TGTGCCAGCAGCTACGGACAGATCACCGGGGAGCTGTTTTTT
CDR3: CASSYGQITGELFF

V: TRBV5-4
J: TRBJ2-7
D: TRBD1
size: NA
length: 15
DNA: TGTGCCAGCAGCTTGGGGGGACAGGGGGCTTACGAGCAGTACTTC
CDR3: CASSLGGQGAYEQYF

V: TRBV5-1
J: TRBJ1-4
D: TRBD1
size: NA
length: 15
DNA: TGCGCCAGCAGGCCTGGGGGGACAGGAGAAGAAAAACTGTTTTTT
CDR3: CASRPGGTGEEKLFF

V: TRBV24-1
J: TRBJ1-4
D: TRBD1
size: NA
length: 14
DNA: TGTGCCACCAGTGATCGACAGGGGATAGGAAAACTGTTTTTT
CDR3: CATSDRQGIGKLFF

V: TRBV3-1/TRBV3-2
J: TRBJ2-7
D: TRBD2
size: few
length: 14
DNA: TGTGCCAGCAGCCCAAGGACTAGATTCGGGGAGCAGTACTTC
CDR3: CASSPRTRFGEQYF

V: TRBV5-1
J: TRBJ1-1
D: NA
size: NA
length: 15
DNA: TGCGCCAGCAAGTCCCAGGAAGCAATGAACACTGAAGCTTTCTTT
CDR3: CASKSQEAMNTEAFF